A single sample gave rise to the 27 T cell receptor beta chains below, sequenced in a study of cytomegalovirus exposure and HLA in healthy donors. The PCR was carried out with 60 Vbeta primers and 13 Jbeta primers. Sequencing was performed with immunoSEQ multiplex PCR; in TCRdb, only in-frame clones are kept and a portion is missing. The table lists more than 130,000 clones, roughly 75% of them singletons. The specimen was PBMCs. The origin of the receptors is a man aged 35-49 years in good health and CMV-seropositive.

This clone was observed once. The chain is built from TRBV4-3 and TRBJ2-1, with 14 bases aligning to TRBD2. Germline V gene data show CDR1 as LGHNA and CDR2 as YSLEER. The V and J ends lost 3 bases and 6 bases, in that order; junction bases with no gene match: 13. This CDR3 is 19 amino acids long. The CDR3 DNA sequence: TGCGCCAGCAGCCAGGTACCGGGACTAGCGGGAGAAGTGGGCAATGAGCAGTTCTTC. Encoded protein: CASSQVPGLAGEVGNEQFF.

This chain uses TRBV9 with TRBJ2-1, with 14 bases lining up with TRBD2. The CDR3 is 17 amino acids. J was trimmed by 7 bases and V by 4 bases; bases with no gene match: 10. Germline V gene sequence: CDR1 SGDLS, CDR2 YYNGEE. CDR3 in amino acids: CASSTRLAGGPRNEQFF. The CDR3 DNA follows: TGTGCCAGCAGCACCCGACTAGCGGGAGGGCCGAGGAATGAGCAGTTCTTC.

V gene TRBV30 combines with J gene TRBJ2-3; 9 nucleotides align to TRBD2. CDR1 and CDR2 (germline): GTSNPN, SVGIG (reference sequence). This CDR3 spans 15 amino acids. The trim removed 1 base at V and 4 bases at J, leaving 6 bases unmatched. This chain's CDR3 is CAWSGGGRGADTQYF. Here the CDR3 DNA reads TGTGCCTGGAGTGGAGGCGGGAGGGGGGCAGATACGCAGTATTTT.

The table lists this clone with a count of one. This chain uses TRBV5-6 with TRBJ2-1; a weak D match, TRBD2 (5 bases). The germline V gene has CDR1 SGHDT and CDR2 YYEEEE. This CDR3 spans 14 amino acids. V was shortened by 6 bases and J by 7 bases, with 17 bases between the two germline ends. The CDR3 sequence: CASIDYLVRNEQFF. CDR3 nucleotides: TGTGCCAGCATCGACTATCTGGTTAGGAATGAGCAGTTCTTC.

This chain joins TRBV7-9 and TRBJ2-7; TRBD1 matches at 9 bases. The V gene's germline CDR1 is SEHNR and CDR2 FQNEAQ (reference sequence). The V gene end was trimmed by 5 bases and the J gene end by 4 bases; junction bases not matched to a gene: 15. The CDR3 runs 17 residues. CDR3 region: CASSTYGQGSTIYEQYF. The CDR3 DNA is TGTGCCAGCAGCACGTATGGACAGGGGAGTACCATATACGAGCAGTACTTC.

The rearrangement uses TRBV19 and TRBJ2-1, with 14 bases identical to TRBD2. The germline V gene encodes CDR1 LNHDA and CDR2 SQIVND (reference sequence). CDR3 size: 16 residues. V lost 4 bases and J lost 4; bases outside the gene matches: 3. The CDR3 nucleotides read TGTGCCAGTAGTACGACTAGCGGGGGGGTATACAATGAGCAGTTCTTC. Translated, it gives CASSTTSGGVYNEQFF.

The chain has TRBV5-6 and TRBJ1-2; TRBD1 is a possible D gene (5 bases). This CDR3 has 15 amino acids. Trimming removed 2 bases from V and 4 bases from J, with 15 bases in between. Germline V gives CDR1 SGHDT, CDR2 YYEEEE. The CDR3 protein is CASSFTQGAIYGYTF. The CDR3 DNA reads TGTGCCAGCAGCTTTACTCAGGGCGCGATCTATGGCTACACCTTC.

The chain carries TRBV27 and TRBJ1-6; D gene unclear. Germline CDR1 is MNHEY and CDR2 is SMNVEV (reference sequence). This CDR3 comprises 18 residues. V shed 2 bases and J shed 0 bases, with 14 bases lying between them. For the CDR3, the DNA is TGTGCCAGCAGTTTAAACGGGGAGGTCAGCTCCTATAATTCACCCCTCCACTTT. Protein sequence: CASSLNGEVSSYNSPLHF.

This clone showed up just once. J is TRBJ2-6 and V is TRBV5-1; D possibly corresponds to TRBD2 (6 bases). This CDR3 region has 16 residues. CDR1 and CDR2 (germline): SGHRS, YFSETQ. V shed 0 bases and J shed 4 bases, with 11 bases lying between them. The CDR3 coding sequence is TGCGCCAGCAGCTTGGAACCTCGGGGGGGGGCCAACGTCCTGACTTTC. Amino acids: CASSLEPRGGANVLTF.

The genes are TRBV4-2 and TRBJ1-6, with a tentative D call TRBD1 (6 bases). Per the germline V gene, CDR1 is LGHNA and CDR2 is YNFKEQ. The CDR3 length is 16 residues. The germline V and J ends were trimmed by 0 bases and 6 bases, with 12 bases remaining between them. DNA of the CDR3: TGTGCCAGCAGCCAAGATTATGGGACAAGTAATTCACCCCTCCACTTT. It is translated as CASSQDYGTSNSPLHF.

As concerns this clone: Mismatch with germline at one junction end may stem from a read error. The chain joins TRBV9 to TRBJ2-6, with D possibly matching TRBD1 (5 bases). Per germline, CDR1 SGDLS and CDR2 YYNGEE. The CDR3 has 17 residues. The CDR3 is CASSFNKESSGANGLTF. CDR3 DNA sequence: TGTGCCAGCAGCTTTAACAAGGAGAGCTCTGGGGCCAACGGCCTGACTTTC.

J is TRBJ2-1 and V is TRBV11-2; perhaps TRBD2 as D (6 bases). The germline V gene has CDR1 SGHAT and CDR2 FQNNGV. CDR3 length equals 15 residues. Between the trimmed V and J ends, which lost 5 bases and 0 bases, there was a span of 11 bases. The CDR3 reads CASSPSGDSYNEQFF. CDR3 sequence (DNA): TGTGCCAGCAGCCCGTCGGGGGACTCCTACAATGAGCAGTTCTTC.

This chain links TRBV29-1 with TRBJ1-5; the D gene is possibly TRBD1 (6 bases). The ends were cut back, 4 bases at V and 4 bases at J, with 14 bases in the middle. CDR3 length equals 14 residues. Looked up from germline, CDR1 is SQVTM and CDR2 is ANQGSEA. The CDR3 here is CSVVPQGLNQPQHF. The CDR3 DNA is TGCAGCGTTGTCCCACAGGGATTAAATCAGCCCCAGCATTTT.

This clone has just one count. Mismatch with germline at one junction end may stem from a read error. CDR3 DNA sequence: TGTGCTAGCAGCTTAGACGGGACAGGTGTCAATACGCAGTATTTT. Encoded protein: CASSLDGTGVNTQYF. This chain uses TRBV7-7 with TRBJ2-3; 8 bases agree with TRBD1. Looked up from germline, CDR1 is SSHAT and CDR2 is FNYEAQ (reference sequence). This CDR3 has 15 amino acids. Variable domain in full (rest from reference TRBV7-7 and TRBJ2-3): GAGVSQSPRYKVTKRGQDVTLRCDPISSHATLYWYQQALGQGPEFLTYFNYEAQPDKSGLPSDRFSAERPEGSISTLTIQRTEQRDSAMYRCASSLDGTGVNTQYFGPGTRLTVL.

The chain is built from TRBV7-2 and TRBJ2-5; 7 bases map to TRBD2. Germline loops: CDR1 SGHTA, CDR2 FQGNSA. With 1 base clipped from V and 8 bases from J, the junction kept 13 bases outside the gene matches. This CDR3 is built from 16 residues. The chain's CDR3 is CASSLVGAGVLVTQYF. The CDR3 DNA follows: TGTGCCAGCAGCTTAGTAGGGGCGGGGGTACTTGTTACCCAGTACTTC.

The J gene is TRBJ1-2, the V gene TRBV7-9; TRBD1 aligns across 10 bases. The V segment lost 5 bases and the J segment 2 bases; nucleotides outside the gene matches: 5. This CDR3 comprises 15 residues. Germline V gene data show CDR1 as SEHNR and CDR2 as FQNEAQ (reference sequence). In DNA, the CDR3 is TGTGCCAGCAGCATACCGGGACAGGGGAACTATGGCTACACCTTC. This sequence encodes CASSIPGQGNYGYTF.

V usage is TRBV28 and J usage is TRBJ2-4; D ambiguous. The germline V gene has CDR1 MDHEN and CDR2 SYDVKM. The CDR3 is 14 residues long. V gave up 3 bases and J gave up 0 bases, with 6 bases separating them. CDR3: CASSFTLAKNIQYF. The CDR3 coding sequence is TGTGCCAGCAGTTTCACTTTAGCCAAAAACATTCAGTACTTC.

The rearrangement uses TRBV29-1 and TRBJ2-1; D call uncertain. The V end was cut by 4 bases, the J end by 4 bases, with 8 bases between. Germline V gives CDR1 SQVTM, CDR2 ANQGSEA. This CDR3 spans 12 amino acids. The CDR3 nucleotides read TGCAGCGTTGGGTCGGTGTACAATGAGCAGTTCTTC. Protein product: CSVGSVYNEQFF.

The V and J genes are TRBV30 and TRBJ1-5; D is ambiguous. Between the trimmed V and J ends, which lost 4 bases and 11 bases, there was a span of 18 bases. Germline CDR1 reads GTSNPN; CDR2 reads SVGIG (reference sequence). This CDR3 has 13 residues. The CDR3 here is CAWTSPGMGSQHF. In DNA, the CDR3 is TGTGCCTGGACCTCCCCCGGGATGGGGTCCCAGCATTTT.

The gene calls are TRBV5-1 and TRBJ2-1; the match to TRBD2 covers 10 bases. Trimming cost V 0 bases and J 0 bases; bases outside gene matches: 9. This CDR3 is built from 19 residues. CDR1 is SGHRS and CDR2 is YFSETQ in the germline V gene. CDR3 sequence: CASSLGLAGDPSSYNEQFF. The CDR3 DNA is TGCGCCAGCAGCTTGGGGCTAGCGGGGGACCCGAGCTCCTACAATGAGCAGTTCTTC.

This chain joins TRBV4-1 and TRBJ1-2; 11 bases fit TRBD1. The CDR3 covers 16 residues. Germline values: CDR1 MGHRA, CDR2 YSYEKL. V was clipped by 1 base and J by 5 bases; unmatched bases: 6. The CDR3 bases are TGCGCCAGCAGCCAAGTGGACAGGGGGCTTGGATATGGCTACACCTTC. It specifies CASSQVDRGLGYGYTF.

V gene TRBV4-1 combines with J gene TRBJ1-5, with 7 bases lining up with TRBD1. The CDR3 is 15 residues long. The junction had 4 bases not matched to a gene; V was cut back by 3 bases and J by 2 bases. Germline V gives CDR1 MGHRA, CDR2 YSYEKL. The CDR3 coding sequence is TGCGCCAGCAGCCAGACGGGGACAGGCAATCAGCCCCAGCATTTT. Translated: CASSQTGTGNQPQHF.

The chain employs TRBV11-2 and TRBJ1-1, with D possibly being TRBD1 (5 bases). The CDR3 sequence is 17 residues long. From germline, CDR1 is SGHAT and CDR2 FQNNGV. V shed 0 bases and J shed 5 bases, with 19 bases lying between them. CDR3 nucleotide sequence: TGTGCCAGCAGCTTAGACCGGGGGTTTTCCGGAACAACTGAAGCTTTCTTT. Encoded protein: CASSLDRGFSGTTEAFF.

In DNA, the CDR3 is TGCGCCAGCAGCCAAGGATGGGGACAGAACACCGGGGAGCTGTTTTTT. Encoded protein: CASSQGWGQNTGELFF. The V gene is TRBV4-3, the J gene TRBJ2-2; a weak D match, TRBD1 (6 bases). CDR1 is LGHNA, CDR2 YSLEER, per germline. The CDR3 has 16 amino acids. Trimming left V 1 base short and J 1 base short, with 10 bases between.

This chain joins TRBV11-2 and TRBJ1-1; TRBD1 is a possible D gene (6 bases). V lost 1 base to trimming and J lost 1 base, with 10 bases between them. This CDR3 contains 15 residues. Germline CDR1 SGHAT, CDR2 FQNNGV. Written as DNA, the CDR3 is TGTGCCAGCAGCTTAGTGCGGGGGGCGAACACTGAAGCTTTCTTT. Translating it yields CASSLVRGANTEAFF.

The rearrangement uses TRBV18 and TRBJ1-1; 8 bases are shared with TRBD1. Trimming at V came to 1 base and at J to 5 bases, leaving 3 bases not matched to a gene. The CDR3 contains 14 residues. CDR1 and CDR2 from the germline V gene are KGHSH and LQKENI. The CDR3: CASSPRTGITEAFF. CDR3 in DNA: TGTGCCAGCTCACCACGGACAGGGATTACTGAAGCTTTCTTT.

The chain combines TRBV28 with TRBJ1-2, with D uncertain. Trimming pared 2 bases from V and 5 bases from J, leaving 9 bases between. The CDR3 is 13 residues long. In germline, CDR1 is MDHEN, CDR2 SYDVKM. This CDR3 is CASSLTELYGYTF. For the CDR3, the DNA is TGTGCCAGCAGTTTAACAGAGCTATATGGCTACACCTTC.